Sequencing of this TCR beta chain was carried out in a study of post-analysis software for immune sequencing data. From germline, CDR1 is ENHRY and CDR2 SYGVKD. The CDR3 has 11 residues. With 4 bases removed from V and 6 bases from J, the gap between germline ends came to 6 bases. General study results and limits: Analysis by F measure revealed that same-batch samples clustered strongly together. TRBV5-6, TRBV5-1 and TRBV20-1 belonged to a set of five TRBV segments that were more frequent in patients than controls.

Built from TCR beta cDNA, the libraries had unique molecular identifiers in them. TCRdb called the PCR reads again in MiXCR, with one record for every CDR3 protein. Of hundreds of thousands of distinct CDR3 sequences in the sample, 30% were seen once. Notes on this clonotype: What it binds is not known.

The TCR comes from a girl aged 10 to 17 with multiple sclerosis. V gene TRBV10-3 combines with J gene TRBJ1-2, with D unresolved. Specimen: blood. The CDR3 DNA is TGTGCCATCAGTGTCGGTGATGGCTACACCTTC. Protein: CAISVGDGYTF.